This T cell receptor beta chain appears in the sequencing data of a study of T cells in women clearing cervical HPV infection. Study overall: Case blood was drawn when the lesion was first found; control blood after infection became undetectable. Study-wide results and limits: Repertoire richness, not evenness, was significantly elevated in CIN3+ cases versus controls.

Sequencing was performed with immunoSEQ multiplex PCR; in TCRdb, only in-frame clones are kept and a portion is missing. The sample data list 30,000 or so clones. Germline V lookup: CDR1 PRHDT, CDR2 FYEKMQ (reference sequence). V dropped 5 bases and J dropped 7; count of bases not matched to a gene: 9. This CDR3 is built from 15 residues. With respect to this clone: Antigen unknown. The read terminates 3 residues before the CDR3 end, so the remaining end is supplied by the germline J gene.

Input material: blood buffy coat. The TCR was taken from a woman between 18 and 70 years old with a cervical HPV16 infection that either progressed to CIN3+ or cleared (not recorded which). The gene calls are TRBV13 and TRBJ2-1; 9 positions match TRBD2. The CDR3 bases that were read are TGTGCCAGCAGCCACGAGATTAGCGGGAGAAATGAG. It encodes CASSHEISGRNE. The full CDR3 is CASSHEISGRNEQFF. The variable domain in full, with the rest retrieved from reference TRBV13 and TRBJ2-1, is AAGVIQSPRHLIKEKRETATLKCYPIPRHDTVYWYQQGPGQDPQFLISFYEKMQSDKGSIPDRFSAQQFSDYHSELNMSSLELGDSALYFCASSHEISGRNEQFFGPGTRLTVL.